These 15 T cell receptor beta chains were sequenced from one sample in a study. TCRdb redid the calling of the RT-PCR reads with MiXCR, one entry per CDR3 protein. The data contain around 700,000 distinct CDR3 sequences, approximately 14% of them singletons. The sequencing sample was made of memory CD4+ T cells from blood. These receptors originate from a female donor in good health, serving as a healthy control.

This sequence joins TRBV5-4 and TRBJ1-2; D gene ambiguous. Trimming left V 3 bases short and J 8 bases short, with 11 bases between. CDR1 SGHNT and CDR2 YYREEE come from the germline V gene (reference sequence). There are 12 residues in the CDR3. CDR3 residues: CASSWARTGYTF. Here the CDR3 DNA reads TGTGCCAGCAGCTGGGCCCGAACGGGCTACACCTTC.

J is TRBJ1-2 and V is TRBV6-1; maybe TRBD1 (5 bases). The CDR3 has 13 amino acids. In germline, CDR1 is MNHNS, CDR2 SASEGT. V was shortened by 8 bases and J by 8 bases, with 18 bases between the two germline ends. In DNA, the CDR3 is TGTGCCAGCCGTTCGCCCGAGGGGTGGGGCTACACCTTC. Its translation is CASRSPEGWGYTF.

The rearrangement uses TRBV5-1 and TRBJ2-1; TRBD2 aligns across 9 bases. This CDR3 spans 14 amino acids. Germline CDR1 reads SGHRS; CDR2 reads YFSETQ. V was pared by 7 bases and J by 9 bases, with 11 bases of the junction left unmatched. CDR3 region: CASFPGTSLGEQFF. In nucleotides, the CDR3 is TGCGCCAGCTTCCCCGGGACTAGCCTCGGTGAGCAGTTCTTC.

The CDR3 sequence: CASSGGTGGYGYTF. The CDR3 region has the DNA TGTGCCAGCAGCGGCGGCACAGGGGGCTACGGCTACACCTTC. The V call is TRBV6-1, the J call TRBJ1-2, with TRBD1 matching 9 bases. CDR3 length: 14 residues. Germline lookup yields CDR1 MNHNS and CDR2 SASEGT. The J segment lost 8 bases and the V segment lost 6 bases, leaving 10 bases of the junction unmatched.

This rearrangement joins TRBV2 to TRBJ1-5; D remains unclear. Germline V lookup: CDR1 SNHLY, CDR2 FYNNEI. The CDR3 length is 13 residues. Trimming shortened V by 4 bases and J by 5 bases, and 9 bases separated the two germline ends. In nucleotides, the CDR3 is TGTGCCAGCAGTGGGCCAGGTCATCAGCCCCAGCATTTT. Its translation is CASSGPGHQPQHF.

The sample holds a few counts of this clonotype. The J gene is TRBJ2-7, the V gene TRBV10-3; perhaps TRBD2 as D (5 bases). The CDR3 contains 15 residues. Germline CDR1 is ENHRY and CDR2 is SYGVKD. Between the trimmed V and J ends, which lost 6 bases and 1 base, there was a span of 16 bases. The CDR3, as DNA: TGTGCCATCAGAAGTGGGCTTCGGGATTCCTACGAGCAGTACTTC. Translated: CAIRSGLRDSYEQYF.

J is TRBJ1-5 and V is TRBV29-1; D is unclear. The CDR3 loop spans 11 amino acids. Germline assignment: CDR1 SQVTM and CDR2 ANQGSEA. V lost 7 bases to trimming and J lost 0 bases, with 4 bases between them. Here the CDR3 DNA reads TGCAGCGGGGTTAGCAATCAGCCCCAGCATTTT. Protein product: CSGVSNQPQHF.

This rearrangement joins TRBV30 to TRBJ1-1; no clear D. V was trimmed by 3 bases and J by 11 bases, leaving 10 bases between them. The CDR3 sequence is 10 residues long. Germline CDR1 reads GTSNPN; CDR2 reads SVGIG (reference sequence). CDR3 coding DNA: TGTGCCTGGAGGAAACTCGGGGCTTTCTTT. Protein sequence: CAWRKLGAFF. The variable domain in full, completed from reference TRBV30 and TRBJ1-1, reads SQTIHQWPATLVQPVGSPLSLECTVEGTSNPNLYWYRQAAGRGLQLLFYSVGIGQISSEVPQNLSASRPQDRQFILSSKKLLLSDSGFYLCAWRKLGAFFGQGTRLTVV.

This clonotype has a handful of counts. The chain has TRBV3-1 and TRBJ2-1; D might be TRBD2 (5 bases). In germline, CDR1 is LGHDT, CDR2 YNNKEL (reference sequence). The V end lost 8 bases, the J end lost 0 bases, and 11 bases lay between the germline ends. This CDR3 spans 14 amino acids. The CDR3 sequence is CASRAGISYNEQFF. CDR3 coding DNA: TGTGCCAGCCGGGCCGGGATCTCCTACAATGAGCAGTTCTTC.

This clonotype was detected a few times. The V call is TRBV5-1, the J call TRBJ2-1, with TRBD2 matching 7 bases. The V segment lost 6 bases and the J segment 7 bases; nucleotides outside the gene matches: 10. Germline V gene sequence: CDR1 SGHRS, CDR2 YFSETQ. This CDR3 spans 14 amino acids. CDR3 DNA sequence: TGCGCCAGCACTAAAAGCGGGGTTTGGAATGAGCAGTTCTTC. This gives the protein CASTKSGVWNEQFF.

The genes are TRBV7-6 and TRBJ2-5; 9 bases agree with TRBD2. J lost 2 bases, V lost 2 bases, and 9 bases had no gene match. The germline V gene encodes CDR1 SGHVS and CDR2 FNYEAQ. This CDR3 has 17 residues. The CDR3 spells CASSLYKGTSSQETQYF. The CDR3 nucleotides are TGTGCCAGCAGCTTATATAAAGGGACTAGCTCTCAAGAGACCCAGTACTTC. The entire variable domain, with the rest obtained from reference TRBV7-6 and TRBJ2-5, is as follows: GAGVSQSPRYKVTKRGQDVALRCDPISGHVSLYWYRQALGQGPEFLTYFNYEAQQDKSGLPNDRFSAERPEGSISTLTIQRTEQRDSAMYRCASSLYKGTSSQETQYFGPGTRLLVL.

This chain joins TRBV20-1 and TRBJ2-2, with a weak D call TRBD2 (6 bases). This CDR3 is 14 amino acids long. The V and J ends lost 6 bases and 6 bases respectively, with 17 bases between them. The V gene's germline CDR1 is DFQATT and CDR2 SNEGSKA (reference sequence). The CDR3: CSASTRGGAGELFF. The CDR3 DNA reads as TGCAGTGCATCAACTAGAGGCGGGGCCGGGGAGCTGTTTTTT.

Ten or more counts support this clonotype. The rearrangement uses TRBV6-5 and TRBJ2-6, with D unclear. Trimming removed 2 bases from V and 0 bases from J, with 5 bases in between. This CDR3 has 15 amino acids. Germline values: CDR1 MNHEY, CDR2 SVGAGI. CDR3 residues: CASSYQSSGANVLTF. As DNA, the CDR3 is TGTGCCAGCAGTTACCAGAGCTCTGGGGCCAACGTCCTGACTTTC.

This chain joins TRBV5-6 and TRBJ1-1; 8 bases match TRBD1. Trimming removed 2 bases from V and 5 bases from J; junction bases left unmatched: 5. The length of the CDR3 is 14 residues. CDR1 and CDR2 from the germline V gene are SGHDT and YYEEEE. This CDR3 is CASSLSGGKTEAFF. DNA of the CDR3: TGTGCCAGCAGCTTATCAGGGGGCAAAACTGAAGCTTTCTTT.

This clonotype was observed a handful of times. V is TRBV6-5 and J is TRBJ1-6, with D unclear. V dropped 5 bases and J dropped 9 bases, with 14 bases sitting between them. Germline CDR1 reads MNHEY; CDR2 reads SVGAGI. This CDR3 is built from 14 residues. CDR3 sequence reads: CASSRTEVRSPLHF. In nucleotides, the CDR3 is TGTGCCAGCAGTCGCACAGAAGTACGTTCACCCCTCCACTTT.